This T cell receptor (beta chain) was recorded in a study of blood T cell repertoires in COVID-19 (dated by TCRdb to the early 2020s). About the full investigation: Samples from collaborators originated in the United States, Italy and Spain and spanned both the acute and convalescent phases of COVID-19. The material from the prospective study consisted of cDNA or gDNA derived from T cells, B-cell-depleted T cells, or PBMCs. The dataset comprised deeply sampled blood TCRbeta repertoires from subjects exposed to, actively infected with, or recovered from COVID-19. A freely available public database, intended as a resource for researchers studying the immune response to SARS-CoV-2, is where the repertoires were released. The samples were drawn from two sources: the first 160 participants of the ongoing ImmuneRACE study, and 950 to 1,500 subjects contributed by 6 global collaborators. A de-identified subject ID, COVID-19 status, age in years and sex were almost always included in the sample metadata. Where available, HLA class I and class II types were obtained from metadata supplied by the sample provider rather than from assay-based typing. Here is what the overall study found, with its caveats: The quantity of clinical and demographic metadata differed by source and by participant and was supplied without curation.

The immunoSEQ Assay, a bias-controlled multiplex PCR, was used to amplify TCRbeta CDR3 regions from genomic DNA. Per the original workflow: Nucleated cell counts per sample were estimated from amplification of reference gene primers within the assay. To quantify the absolute abundance of each unique TCRbeta CDR3 rearrangement, sequence reads were collapsed and filtered. For each sample, productive Simpson clonality was calculated by taking the square root of Simpson's diversity index across productive rearrangements. What TCRdb holds here is the immuneACCESS table cut down to in-frame rearrangements. Part of the clones is not present; checked against another copy, under half of the missing clones reflect an unresolved V gene, and the others are unexplained. D and trimming come from the DNA, and the V and J calls and clone size come from that table. The sample includes roughly 200,000 clones, with 75% to 90% observed a single time. The top ten clonotypes cover 8% to 9% of the sample.

To note about this clone: The specificity of this receptor is unknown. No quality values exist for individual bases; no much larger clone is one base distant.

The germline V gene encodes CDR1 SGHTA and CDR2 FQGNSA. The CDR3 contains 13 residues, cysteine and phenylalanine counted. Just the 39-base CDR3 DNA is kept, in frame starting at base 1. V drops 5 bases and J drops 7 bases, leaving 14 bases in between. At one collaborating source in Seattle, patients were enrolled during active infection and were followed longitudinally through the course of disease. Whole blood was collected in K2EDTA tubes by collaborating institutions according to the institutions' own protocols. For TCRbeta analysis, collaborators shipped samples in one of three forms: frozen whole blood, isolated PBMCs, or DNA extracted from either of those sample types.

The sequence derives from an elderly woman with COVID-19, enrolled during active disease. The sequenced material came from peripheral blood. The V and J genes are TRBV7-2 and TRBJ1-1; the D gene lacks a confident call. The nucleotide sequence is given as TGTGCCAGCAGCACCGAGAGGCGGGGTGAAGCTTTCTTT. This codes for CASSTERRGEAFF.